This T cell receptor (beta chain) was sequenced for a study of cytomegalovirus exposure and HLA in healthy donors. Method: immunoSEQ multiplex PCR; TCRdb's copy keeps in-frame clones and lacks some. The table has 300,000 or so clones, 88% seen once. Germline trimming cut 7 bases from V and 8 bases from J; bases unmatched to any gene: 16. Germline CDR1 is GTSNPN and CDR2 is SVGIG (reference sequence). The CDR3 consists of 15 residues. This clone has just one count. The V call is TRBV30, the J call TRBJ1-4, with 7 bases matching TRBD1. The sequence derives from a man aged 25 to 40 in good health and CMV-seronegative. The sample was PBMCs. For the CDR3, the DNA is TGTGCCTACACAGATCTAGGACAGGTTGGGGAAAAACTGTTTTTT. Amino acids: CAYTDLGQVGEKLFF.